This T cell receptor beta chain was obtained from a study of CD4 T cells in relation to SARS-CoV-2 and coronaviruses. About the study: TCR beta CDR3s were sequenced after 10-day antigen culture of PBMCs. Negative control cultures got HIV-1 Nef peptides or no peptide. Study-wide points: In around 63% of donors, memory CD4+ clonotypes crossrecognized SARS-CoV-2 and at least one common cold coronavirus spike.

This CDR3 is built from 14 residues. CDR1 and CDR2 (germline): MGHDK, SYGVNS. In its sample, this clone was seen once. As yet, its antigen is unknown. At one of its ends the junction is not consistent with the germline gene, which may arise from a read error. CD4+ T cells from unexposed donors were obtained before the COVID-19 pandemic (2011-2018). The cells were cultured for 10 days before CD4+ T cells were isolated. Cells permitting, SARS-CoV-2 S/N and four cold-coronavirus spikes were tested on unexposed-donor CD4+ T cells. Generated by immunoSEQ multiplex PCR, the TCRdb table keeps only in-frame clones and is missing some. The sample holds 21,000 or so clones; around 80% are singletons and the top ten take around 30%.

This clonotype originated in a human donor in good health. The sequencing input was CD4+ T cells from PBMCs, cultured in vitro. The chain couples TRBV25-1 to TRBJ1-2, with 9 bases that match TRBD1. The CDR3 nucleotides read TGTGCCAGCAGTGACTCCGGGACAGGGAGGTCGGGTATCTTC. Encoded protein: CASSDSGTGRSGIF.